The T cell receptor beta chain described here comes from a study of T cell responses to AZD1222 COVID-19 vaccine. Germline CDR1 and CDR2: MDHEN and SYDVKM. The CDR3 runs 18 residues. With V trimmed by 6 bases and J by 6 bases, 19 bases remained unmatched. Produced via immunoSEQ multiplex PCR; TCRdb's table is partial and in-frame only. The sample holds 140,000 or so clones, just under 95% seen once. V gene TRBV28 combines with J gene TRBJ2-2; 7 bases are a match to TRBD1. This clonotype originated in an adult who had recovered from COVID-19. The sequencing here drew on peripheral blood, taken after recovery from COVID-19. As DNA, the CDR3 is TGTGCCAGCAGCCCACCCCTGGGGACAGACTACCCTCCCGGGGAGCTGTTTTTT. Its protein product is CASSPPLGTDYPPGELFF.